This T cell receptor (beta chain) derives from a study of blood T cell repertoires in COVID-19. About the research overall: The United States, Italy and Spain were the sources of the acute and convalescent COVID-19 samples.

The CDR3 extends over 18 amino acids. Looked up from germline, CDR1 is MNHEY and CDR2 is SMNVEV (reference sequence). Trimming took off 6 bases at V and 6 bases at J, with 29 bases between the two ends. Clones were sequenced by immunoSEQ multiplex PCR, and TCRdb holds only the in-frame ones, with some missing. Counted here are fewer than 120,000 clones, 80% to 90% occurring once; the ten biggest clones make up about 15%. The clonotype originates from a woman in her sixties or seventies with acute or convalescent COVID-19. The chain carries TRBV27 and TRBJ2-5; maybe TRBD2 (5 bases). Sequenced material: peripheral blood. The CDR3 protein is CASSSRGLGSHPGKTQYF. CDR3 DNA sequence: TGTGCCAGCAGCAGCCGGGGTTTAGGGAGCCACCCTGGAAAGACCCAGTACTTC.